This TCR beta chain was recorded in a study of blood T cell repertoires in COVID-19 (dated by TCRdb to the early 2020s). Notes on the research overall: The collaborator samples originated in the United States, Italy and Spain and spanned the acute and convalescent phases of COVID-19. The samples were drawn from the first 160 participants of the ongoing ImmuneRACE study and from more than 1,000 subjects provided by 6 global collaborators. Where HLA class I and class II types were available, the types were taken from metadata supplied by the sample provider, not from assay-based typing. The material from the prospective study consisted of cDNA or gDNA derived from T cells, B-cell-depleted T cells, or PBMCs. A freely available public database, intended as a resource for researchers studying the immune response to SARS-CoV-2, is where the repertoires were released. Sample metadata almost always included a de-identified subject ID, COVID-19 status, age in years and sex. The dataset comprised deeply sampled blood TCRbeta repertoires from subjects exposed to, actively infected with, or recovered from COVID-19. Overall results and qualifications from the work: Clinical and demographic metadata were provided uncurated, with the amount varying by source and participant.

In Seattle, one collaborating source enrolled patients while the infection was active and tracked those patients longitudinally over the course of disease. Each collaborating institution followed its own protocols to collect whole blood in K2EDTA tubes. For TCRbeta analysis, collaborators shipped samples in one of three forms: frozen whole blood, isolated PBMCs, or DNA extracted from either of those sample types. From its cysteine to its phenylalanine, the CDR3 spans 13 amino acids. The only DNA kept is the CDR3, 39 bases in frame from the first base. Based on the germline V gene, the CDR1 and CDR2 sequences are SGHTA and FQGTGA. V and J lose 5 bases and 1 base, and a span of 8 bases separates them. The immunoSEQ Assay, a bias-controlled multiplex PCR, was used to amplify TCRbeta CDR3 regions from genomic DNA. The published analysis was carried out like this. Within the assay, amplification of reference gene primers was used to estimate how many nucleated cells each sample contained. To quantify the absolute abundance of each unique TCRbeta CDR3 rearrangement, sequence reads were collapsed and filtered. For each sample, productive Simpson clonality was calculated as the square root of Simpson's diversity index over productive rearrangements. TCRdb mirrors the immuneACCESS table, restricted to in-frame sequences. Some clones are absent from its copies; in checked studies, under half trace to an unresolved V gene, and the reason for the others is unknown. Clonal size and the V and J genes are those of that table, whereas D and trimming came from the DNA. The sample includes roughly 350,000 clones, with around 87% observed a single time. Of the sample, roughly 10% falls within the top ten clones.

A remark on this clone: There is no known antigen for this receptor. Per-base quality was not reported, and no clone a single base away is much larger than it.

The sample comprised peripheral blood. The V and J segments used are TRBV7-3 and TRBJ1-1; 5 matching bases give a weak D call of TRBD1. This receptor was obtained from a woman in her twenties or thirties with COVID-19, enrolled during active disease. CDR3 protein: CASSVQGNTEAFF. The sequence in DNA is TGTGCCAGCAGCGTCCAGGGGAACACTGAAGCTTTCTTT.